This TCR beta chain is from a study of human T cells and chemical hapten exposure. Study-wide context: Sensitizing treatment utilized 2% DPC over a 2 cm by 2 cm portion of upper inner arm skin. The variation in per-sample TCR yields arose mainly from small differences in pooled library volumes.

TCRdb recomputed calls from the RACE reads with MiXCR, one row per CDR3 protein. Altogether around 250,000 distinct CDR3 sequences are present, more than 6.5% being singletons, with the ten largest covering less than 3%. Documented time point: pre-sensitization, week 0. This sample's treatment: therapeutic diphenylcyclopropenone sensitization with weekly scalp DPC. People who gave samples had alopecia, were 18 to 70 years old, and were suitable for DPC. The total RNA was obtained from whole blood that was not fractionated. The sample in question was whole blood, obtained in connection with sensitization to the hapten diphenylcyclopropenone (DPC). This receptor was taken from a woman in her 40s with alopecia areata. Some clones in this sample may be carry-over from other donors' samples.

CDR3 protein: CASSYSQDNYGYTF. DNA for the CDR3: TGTGCCAGCAGTTATTCCCAGGATAACTATGGCTACACCTTC. This chain links TRBV6-2 or TRBV6-3 with TRBJ1-2; D unresolved. V lost 3 bases and J lost 1, with 9 bases in between. Germline V gives CDR1 MNHEY, CDR2 SVGEGT. This CDR3 comprises 14 residues.